This TCR beta chain was captured in a study of OX40 agonist ivuxolimab in advanced cancers. Study summary: Three partial responders included one hepatocellular carcinoma patient and two cutaneous melanoma patients.

The CDR3 has 16 amino acids. V was pared by 4 bases and J by 8 bases, with 24 bases between. The V gene's germline CDR1 is SGHKS and CDR2 YYEKEE (reference sequence). Points on this clone: Antigen unknown.

General study points: Among the least clonally expanded were partial responders at 0.1-3.0 mg/kg. Relative to CD4+, CD8+ T cells held more expanded clones on average.

Patients with autoimmune history or systemic immunosuppression were excluded. The method was immunoSEQ multiplex PCR; TCRdb's version includes in-frame clones alone and lacks a portion of them. Among some 19,000 clones, around two thirds were seen once, and the ten largest hold roughly 13%. The specimen was CD4+ or CD8+ T cells sorted from blood, collected in a trial of the OX40 agonist ivuxolimab. The clonotype originates from an adult with an advanced solid tumor such as melanoma, head and neck, liver or kidney cancer. The V call is TRBV5-5, the J call TRBJ1-2, with a weak D call TRBD1 (5 bases). CDR3 sequence: CASSLPRADSFWGYTF. Here the CDR3 DNA reads TGTGCCAGCAGCCTCCCCAGGGCTGATTCTTTCTGGGGCTACACCTTC.